Described below is a single T cell receptor (beta chain) sequence and its context. The junction does not match germline at one end; this may be a read error. These data are taken from a study of tumor and adjacent non-tumor tissue in lung cancer. Three rounds of nested PCR, following a modified ARM-PCR protocol, produced the TCRbeta library. TCRdb passed the multiplex PCR reads through MiXCR, listing each CDR3 protein once. Of more than 75,000 distinct CDR3 sequences in the sample, 80% are singletons; the top ten hold less than 40%. The CDR3 spans 20 residues. Germline V gene lookup returns CDR1 SGHDT and CDR2 YYEEEE. RNA was extracted from bulk tissue without any cell sorting. The normal lung tissue was taken more than 3 cm from the tumor edge.

The specimen sequenced was distant non-tumor lung tissue. This clonotype was obtained from a man aged 60 to 69 with small cell lung cancer. J is TRBJ2-2 and V is TRBV5-6, with D possibly being TRBD1 or TRBD2 (5 bases each). CDR3 nucleotides: TGTGCCAGCAGCTGGGGGAACTCGCCGACGGGGCTATGGAACACTGGGGAGCTGTCTTTT. This gives the protein CASSWGNSPTGLWNTGELSF.